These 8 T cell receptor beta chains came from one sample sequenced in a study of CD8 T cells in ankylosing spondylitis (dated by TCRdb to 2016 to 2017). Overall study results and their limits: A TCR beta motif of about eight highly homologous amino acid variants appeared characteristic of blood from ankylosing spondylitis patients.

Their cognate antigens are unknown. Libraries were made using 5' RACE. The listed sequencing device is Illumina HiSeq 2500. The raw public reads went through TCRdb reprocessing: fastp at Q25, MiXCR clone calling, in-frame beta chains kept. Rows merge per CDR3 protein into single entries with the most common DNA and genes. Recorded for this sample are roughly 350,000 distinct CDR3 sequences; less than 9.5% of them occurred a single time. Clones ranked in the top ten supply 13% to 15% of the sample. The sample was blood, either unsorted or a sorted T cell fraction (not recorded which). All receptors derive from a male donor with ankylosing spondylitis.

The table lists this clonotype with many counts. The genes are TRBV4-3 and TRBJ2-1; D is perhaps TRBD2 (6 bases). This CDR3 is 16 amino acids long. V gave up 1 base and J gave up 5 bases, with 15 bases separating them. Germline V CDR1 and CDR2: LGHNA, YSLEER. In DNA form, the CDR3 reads TGCGCCAGCAGCCAAGGGGTGTTGGGACTTAACAATGAGCAGTTCTTC. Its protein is CASSQGVLGLNNEQFF.

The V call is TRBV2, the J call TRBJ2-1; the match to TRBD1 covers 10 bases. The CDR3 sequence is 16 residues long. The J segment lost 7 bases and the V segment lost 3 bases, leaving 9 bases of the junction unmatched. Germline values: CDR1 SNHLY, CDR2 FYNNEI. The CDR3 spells CASSEGVTGGWNEQFF. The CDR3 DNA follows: TGTGCCAGCAGTGAGGGTGTGACAGGGGGCTGGAATGAGCAGTTCTTC.

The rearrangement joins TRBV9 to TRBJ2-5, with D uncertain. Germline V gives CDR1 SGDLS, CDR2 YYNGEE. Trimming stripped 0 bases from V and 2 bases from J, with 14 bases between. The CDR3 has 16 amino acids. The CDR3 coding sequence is TGTGCCAGCAGCGTAGCCCCTGACGTCTGGCAAGAGACCCAGTACTTC. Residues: CASSVAPDVWQETQYF.

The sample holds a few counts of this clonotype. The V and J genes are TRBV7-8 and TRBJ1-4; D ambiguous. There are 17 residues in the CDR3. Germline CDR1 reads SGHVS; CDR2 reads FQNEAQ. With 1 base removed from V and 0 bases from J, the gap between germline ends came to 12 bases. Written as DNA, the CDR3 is TGTGCCAGCAGCTTAGAGCGAGCAGCCGCAACTAATGAAAAACTGTTTTTT. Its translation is CASSLERAAATNEKLFF.

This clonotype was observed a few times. This CDR3 is CASSSALHEQFF. CDR3 in DNA: TGCGCCAGCAGCTCCGCCTTGCATGAGCAGTTCTTC. The V gene is TRBV5-1, the J gene TRBJ2-1; D is ambiguous. Germline assignment: CDR1 SGHRS and CDR2 YFSETQ. CDR3 length: 12 amino acids. Trimming shortened V by 3 bases and J by 8 bases, and 9 bases separated the two germline ends.

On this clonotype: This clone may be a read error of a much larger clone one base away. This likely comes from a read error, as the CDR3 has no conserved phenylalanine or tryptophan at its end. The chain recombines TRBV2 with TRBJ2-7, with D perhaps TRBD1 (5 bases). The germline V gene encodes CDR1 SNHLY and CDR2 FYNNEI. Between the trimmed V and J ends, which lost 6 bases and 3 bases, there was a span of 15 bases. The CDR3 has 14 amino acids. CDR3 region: CASSYLGQDYEQYL. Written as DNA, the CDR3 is TGTGCCAGCAGCTATTTGGGGCAAGACTACGAGCAGTACTTG.

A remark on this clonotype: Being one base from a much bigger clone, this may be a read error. The CDR3: CASRGFMLDEQYF. CDR3 bases: TGTGCCAGCAGGGGTTTTATGCTCGACGAGCAGTACTTC. V usage is TRBV28 and J usage is TRBJ2-7; D remains unclear. The CDR3 spans 13 residues. The V end was cut by 6 bases, the J end by 5 bases, with 14 bases between. The V gene's germline CDR1 is MDHEN and CDR2 SYDVKM.

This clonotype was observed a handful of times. For the CDR3, the DNA is TGTGCCAGCAGTTCAACTGCCGGGACAGGCTTTTACGAGCAGTACTTC. Residues: CASSSTAGTGFYEQYF. The gene calls are TRBV12-3 or TRBV12-4 and TRBJ2-7; 8 positions agree with TRBD1. The junction had 12 bases not matched to a gene; V was cut back by 4 bases and J by 4 bases. The CDR3 is 16 residues long.